The 23 T cell receptor beta chains below all came from one sample that was sequenced in a study of blood T cell repertoires in COVID-19. Repertoires were generated with immunoSEQ multiplex PCR, while TCRdb's copy carries only in-frame clones and drops some. This sample has about 330,000 clones, with 80% to 95% found just once. Specimen: PBMCs or T cells enriched from blood (not recorded which). These receptor sequences come from a woman between 25 and 40 years old who had recovered from COVID-19.

CDR3 DNA sequence: TGTGCCAGCAGCGTAGGCGTCACTGGGACAGGGTCCTTCTATGGCTACACCTTC. Translated: CASSVGVTGTGSFYGYTF. The V call is TRBV9, the J call TRBJ1-2, with 9 positions matching TRBD1. This CDR3 has 18 residues. V was clipped by 0 bases and J by 4 bases; unmatched bases: 13. CDR1 is SGDLS, CDR2 YYNGEE, per germline.

This clone came up many times. This specimen includes other DNA sequences encoding the same CDR3. The rearrangement joins TRBV30 to TRBJ1-1, with 7 positions matching TRBD1. The CDR3 has 12 amino acids. Germline CDR1 is GTSNPN and CDR2 is SVGIG (reference sequence). J lost 0 bases, V lost 7 bases, and 2 bases had no gene match. CDR3 sequence (DNA): TGTGCCTTACAGGGGATGAACACTGAAGCTTTCTTT. Residues: CALQGMNTEAFF.

The chain carries TRBV9 and TRBJ2-5; possible D gene TRBD2, 6 bases. Trimming took 5 bases from V and 3 from J, leaving 11 bases between them. Germline V gene lookup returns CDR1 SGDLS and CDR2 YYNGEE. The CDR3 covers 13 residues. DNA for the CDR3: TGTGCCAGCAGACCTATAGCGGAAGAGACCCAGTACTTC. Translated: CASRPIAEETQYF.

V and J are TRBV11-3 and TRBJ2-3; TRBD2 aligns across 7 bases. This CDR3 is built from 15 residues. Germline V gene data show CDR1 as SGHNT and CDR2 as YENEEA. Losses at the gene ends were 4 bases for V and 2 bases for J; bases not matched to a gene: 6. The CDR3, as DNA: TGTGCCAGCAGCTCGCCCCGGGACTACACAGATACGCAGTATTTT. Translating gives CASSSPRDYTDTQYF.

This sequence joins TRBV9 and TRBJ2-1; 8 positions match TRBD2. Trimming took 2 bases from V and 9 from J; bases not matched to a gene: 7. Germline V CDR1 and CDR2: SGDLS, YYNGEE. This CDR3 contains 14 residues. For the CDR3, the DNA is TGTGCCAGCAGCGTTCGGACTAGCTCCCCTGAGCAGTTCTTC. Its protein is CASSVRTSSPEQFF.

The gene calls are TRBV7-8 and TRBJ2-7; TRBD2 matches at 7 bases. From germline, CDR1 is SGHVS and CDR2 FQNEAQ. The CDR3 has 14 amino acids. Losses at the gene ends were 4 bases for V and 8 bases for J; bases not matched to a gene: 11. The CDR3 DNA sequence: TGTGCCAGCAGCTCCGGGACTACCGCCATCAAGCAGTACTTC. Translated, it gives CASSSGTTAIKQYF.

The J gene is TRBJ1-5, the V gene TRBV27; TRBD1 aligns across 7 bases. V lost 4 bases and J lost 2; bases outside the gene matches: 2. CDR3 length equals 14 residues. CDR1 and CDR2 (germline): MNHEY, SMNVEV (reference sequence). The CDR3 region is CASSYRGGNQPQHF. The CDR3 DNA is TGTGCCAGCAGTTACAGGGGAGGCAATCAGCCCCAGCATTTT.

The rearrangement joins TRBV21-1 to TRBJ2-4; the table names TRBD2, a call not compared with the DNA. TRBV21-1 is listed as a pseudogene. The CDR3 sequence is 13 residues long. The CDR3 here is CDNKVEGKNIQYF. The DNA for the CDR3 is TGTGACAACAAGGTAGAGGGCAAAAACATTCAGTACTTC.

The V gene is TRBV27, the J gene TRBJ2-5; 13 nucleotides line up with TRBD2. The CDR3 has 16 residues. Per the germline V gene, CDR1 is MNHEY and CDR2 is SMNVEV (reference sequence). Germline trimming cut 6 bases from V and 2 bases from J; bases unmatched to any gene: 6. The CDR3 region is CASSPRTSGGQETQYF. The CDR3 region has the DNA TGTGCCAGCAGCCCTCGGACTAGCGGGGGACAAGAGACCCAGTACTTC.

In DNA, the CDR3 is TGCGCCAGCAGCTTGGAAGCAGCGGCGGTCTCCTACAATGAGCAGTTCTTC. It yields the protein CASSLEAAAVSYNEQFF. The gene calls are TRBV5-1 and TRBJ2-1, with a tentative D call TRBD2 (5 bases). Trimming removed 0 bases from V and 0 bases from J, with 13 bases in between. CDR3 length equals 17 residues. Germline CDR1 reads SGHRS; CDR2 reads YFSETQ. Drawing the rest from reference TRBV5-1 and TRBJ2-1, the complete variable domain is KAGVTQTPRYLIKTRGQQVTLSCSPISGHRSVSWYQQTPGQGLQFLFEYFSETQRNKGNFPGRFSGRQFSNSRSEMNVSTLELGDSALYLCASSLEAAAVSYNEQFFGPGTRLTVL.

The chain employs TRBV5-6 and TRBJ2-1, with TRBD2 matching 9 bases. In germline, CDR1 is SGHDT, CDR2 YYEEEE. The CDR3 extends over 15 amino acids. The ends lost 4 bases at V and 10 bases at J; junction bases unmatched: 12. CDR3 loop: CASSPRGRGGGEQFF. CDR3 DNA sequence: TGTGCCAGCAGCCCTAGGGGGCGCGGGGGGGGCGAGCAGTTCTTC.

The chain employs TRBV2 and TRBJ2-3, with 10 bases that match TRBD1. This CDR3 spans 15 amino acids. CDR1 and CDR2 from the germline V gene are SNHLY and FYNNEI. The CDR3 protein is CAAPRTGGGTDTQYF. The CDR3 DNA follows: TGTGCAGCCCCCCGGACAGGGGGAGGTACAGATACGCAGTATTTT.

In its sample, this clone was seen once. The chain uses TRBV11-3 and TRBJ1-3; D unresolved. Germline CDR1 is SGHNT and CDR2 is YENEEA. Trimming shortened V by 1 base and J by 4 bases, and 8 bases separated the two germline ends. This CDR3 contains 14 residues. The CDR3, as DNA: TGTGCCAGCAGCTTAGGAAGCTCCGGAAACACCATATATTTT. Encoded protein: CASSLGSSGNTIYF. The complete variable domain, with remaining parts taken from reference TRBV11-3 and TRBJ1-3, reads EAGVVQSPRYKIIEKKQPVAFWCNPISGHNTLYWYLQNLGQGPELLIRYENEEAVDDSQLPKDRFSAERLKGVDSTLKIQPAELGDSAVYLCASSLGSSGNTIYFGEGSWLTVV.

The CDR3 DNA sequence: TGTGCCAGCAGCCCACTAGGACTAGCGGGAGGGCGGAACTACAATGAGCAGTTCTTC. Its protein product is CASSPLGLAGGRNYNEQFF. The chain recombines TRBV7-3 with TRBJ2-1; 15 bases align to TRBD2. The germline gives CDR1 SGHTA, CDR2 FQGTGA. Trimming removed 5 bases from V and 3 bases from J; junction bases left unmatched: 11. CDR3 size: 19 residues.

CDR3 sequence reads: CATRQGGYSNQPQHF. CDR3 in DNA: TGTGCCACCCGACAGGGGGGGTATAGCAATCAGCCCCAGCATTTT. This chain joins TRBV7-2 and TRBJ1-5, with 9 bases matching TRBD1. Germline CDR1 is SGHTA and CDR2 is FQGNSA. V lost 10 bases and J lost 0; bases outside the gene matches: 7. The CDR3 covers 15 residues.

V is TRBV28 and J is TRBJ1-2; 10 bases line up with TRBD1. The J segment lost 8 bases and the V segment lost 0 bases, leaving 15 bases of the junction unmatched. Per germline, CDR1 MDHEN and CDR2 SYDVKM. The CDR3 has 18 amino acids. The CDR3 bases are TGTGCCAGCAGTTTATGGGGGACAGGGGCCGCTCGCTTGGGGGGCTACACCTTC. Translated, it gives CASSLWGTGAARLGGYTF.

The chain has TRBV19 and TRBJ2-7; 8 bases align to TRBD1. The germline V gene encodes CDR1 LNHDA and CDR2 SQIVND (reference sequence). J was trimmed by 5 bases and V by 5 bases; bases with no gene match: 5. The CDR3 loop spans 13 amino acids. The CDR3 loop is CASSGTGPNEQYF. In nucleotides, the CDR3 is TGTGCCAGTAGTGGGACAGGTCCCAACGAGCAGTACTTC.

The rearrangement joins TRBV5-5 to TRBJ1-2; no reliable D call. This CDR3 has 12 residues. Germline lookup yields CDR1 SGHKS and CDR2 YYEKEE (reference sequence). The V end lost 4 bases, the J end lost 5 bases, and 9 bases lay between the germline ends. The CDR3 region is CASSLLQYGYTF. Here the CDR3 DNA reads TGTGCCAGCAGCCTTCTACAGTATGGCTACACCTTC.

This chain connects TRBV28 to TRBJ1-2, with 7 bases matching TRBD1. V dropped 2 bases and J dropped 5; count of bases not matched to a gene: 5. The V gene's germline CDR1 is MDHEN and CDR2 SYDVKM. This CDR3 spans 14 amino acids. The CDR3 nucleotides read TGTGCCAGCAGTTTAGACAGGGTCGATTATGGCTACACCTTC. Translated: CASSLDRVDYGYTF.

This chain joins TRBV29-1 and TRBJ2-1, with 8 positions matching TRBD2. Germline lookup yields CDR1 SQVTM and CDR2 ANQGSEA. CDR3 length: 18 residues. After removal of 7 bases from V and 0 bases from J, the junction contained 17 bases not matched to a gene. The CDR3 bases are TGCAGCGCCTCGCTTGCGGTGCGGGGGGTCCGCTCCTACAATGAGCAGTTCTTC. Amino acid sequence: CSASLAVRGVRSYNEQFF.

The chain is built from TRBV4-3 and TRBJ2-3, with 9 bases lining up with TRBD2. The CDR3 spans 15 residues. V dropped 1 base and J dropped 6; count of bases not matched to a gene: 5. The germline CDR1 and CDR2 sequences are LGHNA and YSLEER. Here the CDR3 DNA reads TGCGCCAGCAGCCAAGTTGGGACTAGCAGGGATACGCAGTATTTT. Translating gives CASSQVGTSRDTQYF.

The CDR3 nucleotides read TGTGCCAGCAGTGATAGTGACACTGAAAAACTGTTTTTT. The encoded protein is CASSDSDTEKLFF. The genes are TRBV2 and TRBJ1-4; no reliable D call. Germline V gene sequence: CDR1 SNHLY, CDR2 FYNNEI. Between the trimmed V and J ends, which lost 3 bases and 7 bases, there was a span of 9 bases. This CDR3 is 13 amino acids long.

This chain uses TRBV7-2 with TRBJ2-7; 8 nucleotides align to TRBD1. Germline V gene lookup returns CDR1 SGHTA and CDR2 FQGNSA. Losses at the gene ends were 1 base for V and 6 bases for J; bases not matched to a gene: 11. This CDR3 contains 16 residues. The CDR3 sequence is CASSLGEGTGTSEQYF. Written as DNA, the CDR3 is TGTGCCAGCAGCTTAGGAGAGGGGACAGGCACCTCCGAGCAGTACTTC.